These T cell receptor beta chains were read from a single sample in a study of low-dose radiotherapy and immunotherapy resistance in tumors. TCRdb re-called the reads through MiXCR, storing one row per CDR3 protein. The table includes under 90,000 distinct CDR3 sequences, 15% to 20% detected once. The sequencing used PBMCs, collected before treatment. These receptors were taken from a male donor with prostate cancer. The CDR3 runs from the conserved cysteine through the conserved F or W. A D gene is named only where the DNA matches it firmly. Size tells how often a clone was seen (once, few, many) or the class of an expanded clone, and some rows leave it out.

clone_size	v_call	j_call	cdr3_length	d_call	cdr3_nt	cdr3_aa
many	TRBV30	TRBJ2-5	16	TRBD2	TGTGCCTGGAGTCGCCCTGGGGGGGGATCGGGAGAGACCCAGTACTTC	CAWSRPGGGSGETQYF
-	TRBV25-1	TRBJ2-7	13	-	TGTGCCAGCAAGGCTCGTTTAAGCTACGAGCAGTACTTC	CASKARLSYEQYF
-	TRBV5-5	TRBJ2-3	16	-	TGTGCCAGCAGCTTGTTCACCACAGGGACCACAGATACGCAGTATTTT	CASSLFTTGTTDTQYF
many	TRBV20-1	TRBJ1-1	16	-	TGCAGTGCTTACCGGGGCTCGAATCACATGAACACTGAAGCTTTCTTT	CSAYRGSNHMNTEAFF
-	TRBV6-2/TRBV6-3	TRBJ2-5	15	TRBD2	TGTACCAGCGGCCGCGGGGGGGGGTACCAAGAGACCCAGTACTTC	CTSGRGGGYQETQYF
many	TRBV4-2	TRBJ2-3	16	-	TGTGCCAGCAGCCAAAGGGGGGGGACCAACACAGATACGCAGTATTTT	CASSQRGGTNTDTQYF
many	TRBV19	TRBJ2-1	13	-	TGTGCCAGTAGTATCCTAGGGCGCAATGAGCAGTTCTTC	CASSILGRNEQFF
many	TRBV11-2	TRBJ1-5	17	-	TGTGCCAGCAGCTTAGGAGGGGGGGCCGCGGTGGGTCAGCCCCAGCATTTT	CASSLGGGAAVGQPQHF
many	TRBV10-1	TRBJ1-2	13	TRBD1	TGCGCCAGCAGTGTGGACAGGGTCTATGGCTACACCTTC	CASSVDRVYGYTF
many	TRBV29-1	TRBJ1-4	12	-	TGCAGCGCTGGACGGCAAGGAGAAAAACTGTTTTTT	CSAGRQGEKLFF
few	TRBV6-1	TRBJ1-3	14	TRBD1	TGTGCCAGCAGCCGGGACAGGGGGAGAGACACCATATATTTT	CASSRDRGRDTIYF
many	TRBV11-2	TRBJ2-2	15	-	TGTGCCAGCAGCGTTACTTCTGGGTTAGTCGGGGAGCTGTTTTTT	CASSVTSGLVGELFF
many	TRBV19	TRBJ2-3	20	-	TGTGCCAGTAGTATGGCACTTGGGCACTCAGGTAGCTCTAGCACAGATACGCAGTATTTT	CASSMALGHSGSSSTDTQYF
once	TRBV7-9	TRBJ2-7	16	-	TGTGCCAGCAGCTTAGCACCTTTATCCGACACTAACGAGCAGTACTTC	CASSLAPLSDTNEQYF
many	TRBV2	TRBJ2-3	13	-	TGTGCCAGCATGAGGATCAAGGACAAGACGCAGTATTTT	CASMRIKDKTQYF
many	TRBV2	TRBJ2-3	14	TRBD2	TGTGCCAGTAAACTAGCGGGGGGCGGAGATACGCAGTATTTT	CASKLAGGGDTQYF
many	TRBV7-9	TRBJ1-1	15	-	TGTGCCAGCAGCTTAGTCTTCCGGCGGAAAACTGAAGCTTTCTTT	CASSLVFRRKTEAFF
many	TRBV20-1	TRBJ2-3	12	-	TGCAGTGCTAGAGTGGGGCCGGATACGCAGTATTTT	CSARVGPDTQYF
few	TRBV3-1	TRBJ1-6	15	-	TGTGCCAGCAGCCAAGATTGGGGGATCGATTCACCCCTCCACTTT	CASSQDWGIDSPLHF
many	TRBV29-1	TRBJ2-7	13	TRBD2	TGCAGCGTTGCCGACGGGGGGTCCGACGAGCAGTACTTC	CSVADGGSDEQYF
-	TRBV6-5	TRBJ1-2	12	-	TGTGCCAGCAGTCAGAGGGACTATGGCTACACCTTC	CASSQRDYGYTF
many	TRBV5-1	TRBJ2-5	15	-	TGCGCCAGCAGCTTGGAAGGGGCCAAACGAGAGACCCAGTACTTC	CASSLEGAKRETQYF
-	TRBV29-1	TRBJ2-3	14	-	TGCAGCGTACGACCCCGGGGTACGGGGGATACGCAGTATTTT	CSVRPRGTGDTQYF
many	TRBV29-1	TRBJ2-7	11	-	TGCAGCGTTGGGGGACAATACGAGCAGTACTTC	CSVGGQYEQYF
many	TRBV7-9	TRBJ2-1	12	-	TGTGCCGCCCGAGCCACCCCTAATGAGCAGTTCTTC	CAARATPNEQFF
many	TRBV7-8	TRBJ2-7	14	TRBD1	TGTGCCAGCAGCTTGACAGGGAGCTCCTACGAGCAGTACTTC	CASSLTGSSYEQYF
-	TRBV2	TRBJ2-7	14	-	TGTGCCAGCAGTGGGGCTTTGGGAACCTACGAGCAGTACTTC	CASSGALGTYEQYF
-	TRBV12-3/TRBV12-4	TRBJ2-3	17	TRBD2	TGTGCCAGCAGTTTAGCGCTAGCGGGGGGTCTAACAGATACGCAGTATTTT	CASSLALAGGLTDTQYF
-	TRBV30	TRBJ2-5	14	-	TGTGCCTGGAGTAAGGGGACCGTCCAAGAGACCCAGTACTTC	CAWSKGTVQETQYF
many	TRBV2	TRBJ2-5	17	TRBD1	TGTGCCAGCAGTCGAGGGACAGGGTTGTTAATGGCGGAGACCCAGTACTTC	CASSRGTGLLMAETQYF
many	TRBV6-6	TRBJ1-4	14	TRBD1	TGTGCCAGCACCGCGACAGGGGGTAGAGAAAAACTGTTTTTT	CASTATGGREKLFF
many	TRBV18	TRBJ2-1	11	-	TGTGCCAGCTCACCGGTAAATGAGCAGTTCTTC	CASSPVNEQFF
many	TRBV18	TRBJ2-7	14	TRBD1	TGTGCCAGCTCGCGACAGGGGGCAAGGCACGAGCAGTACTTC	CASSRQGARHEQYF
many	TRBV18	TRBJ2-7	14	TRBD2	TGTGCCAGCTCACCACCCGGGAGGAGCGGCGAGCAGTACTTC	CASSPPGRSGEQYF
many	TRBV5-1	TRBJ1-6	14	TRBD1	TGCGCCAGCAGCTCGCCCGACAGGGGTTCACCCCTCCACTTT	CASSSPDRGSPLHF
-	TRBV5-6	TRBJ1-2	14	-	TGTGCCAGCAGCTTTGCCCGCTCGCTCTATGGCTACACCTTC	CASSFARSLYGYTF
many	TRBV18	TRBJ2-5	15	-	TGTGCCAGCTCACCACCTAACCGACAGGAAGAGACCCAGTACTTC	CASSPPNRQEETQYF
many	TRBV7-3	TRBJ2-3	13	-	TGTGCCAGCAGCTTGATGGCCGAGGGTACGCAGTATTTT	CASSLMAEGTQYF
many	TRBV7-2	TRBJ1-1	15	-	TGTGCCAGCAGCTCCCAAGGGGGTTCGAACACTGAAGCTTTCTTT	CASSSQGGSNTEAFF
many	TRBV6-5	TRBJ1-5	13	-	TGTGCCAGCAGGCCAAGGGGGTATCAGCCCCAGCATTTT	CASRPRGYQPQHF
many	TRBV10-3	TRBJ2-1	12	-	TGTGCCATCAGTGGGTCGGGCGATGAGCAGTTCTTC	CAISGSGDEQFF
many	TRBV5-1	TRBJ2-7	15	-	TGCGCCAGCAGCCCCCTCAGGGGGGGCCGATACGAGCAGTACTTC	CASSPLRGGRYEQYF
many	TRBV7-7	TRBJ2-2	13	-	TGTGCCAGCAGCTTGGACTCGACCGGGGAGCTGTTTTTT	CASSLDSTGELFF
-	TRBV11-2	TRBJ2-3	15	-	TGTGCCAGCAGCTCGGGGGGCAGAACGGCAGATACGCAGTATTTT	CASSSGGRTADTQYF
few	TRBV20-1	TRBJ2-7	14	TRBD1	TGCAGTGCTCCTAGGACAGGAGGCTCCTACGAGCAGTACTTC	CSAPRTGGSYEQYF
many	TRBV5-6	TRBJ2-1	15	-	TGTGCCAGCAGCTTTGGAACAGGGAGCTACAATGAGCAGTTCTTC	CASSFGTGSYNEQFF
many	TRBV4-2	TRBJ2-7	15	-	TGTGCCAGCAGCCAAGGAAAAATTGCCAACTACGAGCAGTACTTC	CASSQGKIANYEQYF
many	TRBV20-1	TRBJ2-3	15	-	TGCAGTGCACCCCAGGGCGAGGGGCCGGAAGATACGCAGTATTTT	CSAPQGEGPEDTQYF
many	TRBV4-1	TRBJ2-1	16	TRBD1	TGCGCCAGCAGCCACAACAGGGGGGAATCCTACAATGAGCAGTTCTTC	CASSHNRGESYNEQFF
many	TRBV6-1	TRBJ2-7	16	TRBD1	TGTGCCAGCAGTGAAAAACCGGGACAGAGCTCCTACGAGCAGTACTTC	CASSEKPGQSSYEQYF
many	TRBV15	TRBJ2-7	15	TRBD2	TGTGCCACCAGCAGAAACCGCGGGGGGGGCTACGAGCAGTACTTC	CATSRNRGGGYEQYF
many	TRBV5-6	TRBJ2-5	14	-	TGTGCCAGCAGCTTTCCCGAGCGAGGCGAGACCCAGTACTTC	CASSFPERGETQYF
many	TRBV29-1	TRBJ1-5	13	-	TGCAGCGTTCAGGCTTATAGCAATCAGCCCCAGCATTTT	CSVQAYSNQPQHF